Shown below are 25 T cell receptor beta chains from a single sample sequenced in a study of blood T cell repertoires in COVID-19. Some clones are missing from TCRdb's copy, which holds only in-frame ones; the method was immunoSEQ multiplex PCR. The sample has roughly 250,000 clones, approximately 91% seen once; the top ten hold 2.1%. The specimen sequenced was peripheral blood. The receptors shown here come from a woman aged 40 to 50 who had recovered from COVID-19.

This chain's CDR3 is CASSEQALGSYEQYF. The CDR3 region has the DNA TGTGCCAGCAGTGAACAGGCATTGGGTTCCTACGAGCAGTACTTC. V gene TRBV6-1 combines with J gene TRBJ2-7; D gene uncertain. Between the trimmed V and J ends, which lost 2 bases and 1 base, there was a span of 12 bases. This CDR3 comprises 15 residues. Germline CDR1 MNHNS, CDR2 SASEGT.

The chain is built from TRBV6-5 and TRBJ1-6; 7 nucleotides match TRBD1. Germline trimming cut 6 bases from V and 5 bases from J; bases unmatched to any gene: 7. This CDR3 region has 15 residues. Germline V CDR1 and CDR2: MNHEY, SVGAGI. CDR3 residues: CASSLGDRNNSPLHF. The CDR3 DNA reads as TGTGCCAGCAGCCTCGGGGACAGAAATAATTCACCCCTCCACTTT.

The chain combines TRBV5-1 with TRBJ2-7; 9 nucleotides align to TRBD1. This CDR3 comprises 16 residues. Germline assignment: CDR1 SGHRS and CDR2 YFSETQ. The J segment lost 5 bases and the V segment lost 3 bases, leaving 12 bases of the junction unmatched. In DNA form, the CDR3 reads TGCGCCAGCAGCTCCGGAGAAGGGACAGGGTACAACGAGCAGTACTTC. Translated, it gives CASSSGEGTGYNEQYF.

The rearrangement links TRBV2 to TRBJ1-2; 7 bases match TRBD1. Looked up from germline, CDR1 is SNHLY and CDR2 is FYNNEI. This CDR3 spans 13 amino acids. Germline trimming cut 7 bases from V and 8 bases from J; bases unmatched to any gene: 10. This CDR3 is CASTTTGVSGYTF. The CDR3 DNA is TGTGCCAGCACTACTACAGGGGTTTCGGGCTACACCTTC.

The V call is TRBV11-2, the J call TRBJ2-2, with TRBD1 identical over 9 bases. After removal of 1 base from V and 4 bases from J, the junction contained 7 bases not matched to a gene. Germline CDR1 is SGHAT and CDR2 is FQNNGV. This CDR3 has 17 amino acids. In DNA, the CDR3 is TGTGCCAGCAGCTTAGTCGGCGGGACAGGGCTCACCGGGGAGCTGTTTTTT. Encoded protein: CASSLVGGTGLTGELFF. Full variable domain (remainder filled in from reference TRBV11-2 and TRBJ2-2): EAGVAQSPRYKIIEKRQSVAFWCNPISGHATLYWYQQILGQGPKLLIQFQNNGVVDDSQLPKDRFSAERLKGVDSTLKIQPAKLEDSAVYLCASSLVGGTGLTGELFFGEGSRLTVL.

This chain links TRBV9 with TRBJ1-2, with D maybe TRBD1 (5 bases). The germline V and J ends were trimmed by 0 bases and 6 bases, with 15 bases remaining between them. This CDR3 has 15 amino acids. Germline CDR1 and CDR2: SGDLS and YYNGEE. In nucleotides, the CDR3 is TGTGCCAGCAGCGTAGGGCCCGGACAAGAGGATGGCTACACCTTC. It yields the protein CASSVGPGQEDGYTF.

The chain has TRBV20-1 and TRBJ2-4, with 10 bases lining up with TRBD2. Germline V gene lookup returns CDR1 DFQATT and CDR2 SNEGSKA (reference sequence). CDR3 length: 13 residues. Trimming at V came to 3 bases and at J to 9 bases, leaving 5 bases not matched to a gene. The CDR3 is CSASTSGIPIQYF. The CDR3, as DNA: TGCAGTGCTAGTACTAGCGGGATCCCCATTCAGTACTTC.

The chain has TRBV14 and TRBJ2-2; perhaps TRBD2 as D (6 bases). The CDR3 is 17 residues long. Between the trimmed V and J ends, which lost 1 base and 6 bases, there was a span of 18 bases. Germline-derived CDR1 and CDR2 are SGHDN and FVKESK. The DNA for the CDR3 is TGTGCCAGCAGCCAAGGTTCATCGGCGGGGCGGGCCGGGGAGCTGTTTTTT. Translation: CASSQGSSAGRAGELFF.

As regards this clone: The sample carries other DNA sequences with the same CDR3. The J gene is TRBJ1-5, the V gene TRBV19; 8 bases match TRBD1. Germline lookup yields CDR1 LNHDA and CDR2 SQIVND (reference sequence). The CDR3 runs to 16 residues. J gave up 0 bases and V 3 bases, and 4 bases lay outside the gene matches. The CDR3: CASSIKGTGSNQPQHF. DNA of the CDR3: TGTGCCAGTAGTATTAAGGGGACAGGTAGCAATCAGCCCCAGCATTTT. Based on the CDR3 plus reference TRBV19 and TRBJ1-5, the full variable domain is DGGITQSPKYLFRKEGQNVTLSCEQNLNHDAMYWYRQDPGQGLRLIYYSQIVNDFQKGDIAEGYSVSREKKESFPLTVTSAQKNPTAFYLCASSIKGTGSNQPQHFGDGTRLSIL.

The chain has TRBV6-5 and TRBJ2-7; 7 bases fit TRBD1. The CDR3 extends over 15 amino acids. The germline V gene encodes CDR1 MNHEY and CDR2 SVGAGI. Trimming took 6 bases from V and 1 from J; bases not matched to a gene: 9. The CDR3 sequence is CASRPGTDLSYEQYF. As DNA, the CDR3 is TGTGCCAGCAGGCCCGGGACAGACCTTTCCTACGAGCAGTACTTC.

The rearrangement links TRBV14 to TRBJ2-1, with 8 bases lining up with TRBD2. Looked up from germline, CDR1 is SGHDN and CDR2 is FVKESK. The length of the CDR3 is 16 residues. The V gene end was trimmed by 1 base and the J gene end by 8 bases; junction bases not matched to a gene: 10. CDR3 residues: CASSQVIGTRGYEQFF. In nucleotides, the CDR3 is TGTGCCAGCAGCCAAGTAATAGGGACTAGAGGCTATGAGCAGTTCTTC.

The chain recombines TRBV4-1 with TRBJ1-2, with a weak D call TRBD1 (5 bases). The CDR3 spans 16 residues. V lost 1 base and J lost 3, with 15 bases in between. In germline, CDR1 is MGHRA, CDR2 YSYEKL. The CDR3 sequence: CASSQGQTEPYYGYTF. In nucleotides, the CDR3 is TGCGCCAGCAGCCAAGGTCAGACAGAGCCTTACTATGGCTACACCTTC.

The CDR3 DNA reads as TGTGCCAGCAGCTTAATCCCGGGGGATTCAGATACGCAGTATTTT. The encoded protein is CASSLIPGDSDTQYF. The gene calls are TRBV7-9 and TRBJ2-3, with D perhaps TRBD2 (6 bases). Trimming left V 2 bases short and J 4 bases short, with 13 bases between. The CDR3 is 15 amino acids. Germline V gene lookup returns CDR1 SEHNR and CDR2 FQNEAQ (reference sequence).

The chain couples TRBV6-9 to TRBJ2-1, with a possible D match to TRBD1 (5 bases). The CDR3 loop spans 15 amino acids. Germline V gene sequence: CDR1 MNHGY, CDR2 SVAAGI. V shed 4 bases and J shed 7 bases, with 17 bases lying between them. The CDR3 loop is CASSSFDSIGNEQFF. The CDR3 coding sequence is TGTGCCAGCAGTTCTTTTGACAGTATCGGTAATGAGCAGTTCTTC.

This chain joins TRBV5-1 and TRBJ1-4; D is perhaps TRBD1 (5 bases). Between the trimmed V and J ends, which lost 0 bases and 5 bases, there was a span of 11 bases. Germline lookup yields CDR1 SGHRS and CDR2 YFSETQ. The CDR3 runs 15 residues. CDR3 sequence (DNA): TGCGCCAGCAGCTTGGAGGGGTCCCAAAATGAAAAACTGTTTTTT. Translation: CASSLEGSQNEKLFF. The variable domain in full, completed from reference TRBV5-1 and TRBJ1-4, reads KAGVTQTPRYLIKTRGQQVTLSCSPISGHRSVSWYQQTPGQGLQFLFEYFSETQRNKGNFPGRFSGRQFSNSRSEMNVSTLELGDSALYLCASSLEGSQNEKLFFGSGTQLSVL.

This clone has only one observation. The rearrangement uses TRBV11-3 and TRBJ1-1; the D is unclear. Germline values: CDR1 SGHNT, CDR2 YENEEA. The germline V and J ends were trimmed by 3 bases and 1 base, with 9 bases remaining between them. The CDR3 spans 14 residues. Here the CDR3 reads CASSFSGRNTEAFF. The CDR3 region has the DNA TGTGCCAGCAGCTTTTCCGGGAGGAACACTGAAGCTTTCTTT.

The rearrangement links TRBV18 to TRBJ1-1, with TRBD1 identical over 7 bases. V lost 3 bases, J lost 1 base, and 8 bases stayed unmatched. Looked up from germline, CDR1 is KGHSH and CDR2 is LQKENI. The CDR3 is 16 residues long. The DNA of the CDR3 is TGTGCCAGCTCACCCGATCAACAGGGGTCGAACACTGAAGCTTTCTTT. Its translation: CASSPDQQGSNTEAFF.

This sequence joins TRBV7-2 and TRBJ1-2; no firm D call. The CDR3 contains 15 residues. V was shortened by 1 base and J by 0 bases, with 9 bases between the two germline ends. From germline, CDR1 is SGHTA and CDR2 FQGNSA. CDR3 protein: CASSLVGGSNYGYTF. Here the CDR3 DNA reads TGTGCCAGCAGCTTAGTCGGAGGATCTAACTATGGCTACACCTTC.

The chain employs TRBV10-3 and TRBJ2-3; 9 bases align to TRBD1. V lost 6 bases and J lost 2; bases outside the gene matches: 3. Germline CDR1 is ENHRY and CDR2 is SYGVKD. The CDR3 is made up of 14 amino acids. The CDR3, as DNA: TGTGCCATCAGGGACAGGGGCTACACAGATACGCAGTATTTT. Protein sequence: CAIRDRGYTDTQYF.

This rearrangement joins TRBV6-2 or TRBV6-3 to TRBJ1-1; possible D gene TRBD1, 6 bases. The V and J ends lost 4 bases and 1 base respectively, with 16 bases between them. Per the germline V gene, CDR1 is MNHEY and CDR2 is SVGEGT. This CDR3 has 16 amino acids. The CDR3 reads CASSFVSGHKNTEAFF. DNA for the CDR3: TGTGCCAGCAGTTTCGTATCGGGACACAAGAACACTGAAGCTTTCTTT.

The CDR3 DNA follows: TGTGCCAGCAGCTTATACCGACAGGGTAGGGGGGCACACAATGAGCAGTTCTTC. Its translation: CASSLYRQGRGAHNEQFF. V usage is TRBV7-2 and J usage is TRBJ2-1; D might be TRBD1 (7 bases). Germline V gene lookup returns CDR1 SGHTA and CDR2 FQGNSA. The CDR3 extends over 18 amino acids. V lost 2 bases and J 5 bases, leaving 22 bases between the germline ends.

DNA for the CDR3: TGTGCCAGCAACATAGGGAGTAACTATGGCTACACCTTC. Residues: CASNIGSNYGYTF. The chain joins TRBV6-5 to TRBJ1-2; D remains ambiguous. V shed 7 bases and J shed 1 base, with 10 bases lying between them. This CDR3 spans 13 amino acids. Looked up from germline, CDR1 is MNHEY and CDR2 is SVGAGI.

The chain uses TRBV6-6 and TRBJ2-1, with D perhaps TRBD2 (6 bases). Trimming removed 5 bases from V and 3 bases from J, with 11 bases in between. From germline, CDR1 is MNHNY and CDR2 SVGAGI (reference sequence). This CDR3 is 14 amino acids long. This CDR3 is CASSPWGDYNEQFF. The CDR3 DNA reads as TGTGCCAGCAGTCCGTGGGGGGACTACAATGAGCAGTTCTTC.

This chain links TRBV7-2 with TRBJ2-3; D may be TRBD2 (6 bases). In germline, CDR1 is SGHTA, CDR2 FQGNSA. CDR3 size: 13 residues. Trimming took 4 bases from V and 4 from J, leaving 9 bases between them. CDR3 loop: CASSSPGADTQYF. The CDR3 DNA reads TGTGCCAGCAGCTCACCGGGGGCAGATACGCAGTATTTT.

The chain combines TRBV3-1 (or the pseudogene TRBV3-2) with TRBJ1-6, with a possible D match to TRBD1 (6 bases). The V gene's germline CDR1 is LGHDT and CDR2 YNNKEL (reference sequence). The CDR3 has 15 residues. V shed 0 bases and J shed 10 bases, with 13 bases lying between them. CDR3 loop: CASSQDGGRMSPLHF. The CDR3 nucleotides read TGTGCCAGCAGCCAAGACGGGGGGCGGATGTCACCCCTCCACTTT.